The next 14 T cell receptor beta chains were all read from a single sample in a study of human T cells and chemical hapten exposure. Total RNA was isolated from whole blood that had not been fractionated. Via MiXCR, TCRdb re-called the 5' RACE reads, giving one row per CDR3 protein. Among over 95,000 distinct CDR3 sequences listed, approximately 19% were seen once. The source of these receptors is a human donor in good health.

The chain joins TRBV30 to TRBJ2-3, with 9 bases identical to TRBD2. Looked up from germline, CDR1 is GTSNPN and CDR2 is SVGIG (reference sequence). The CDR3 sequence is 17 residues long. After removal of 4 bases from V and 1 base from J, the junction contained 12 bases not matched to a gene. The CDR3 bases are TGTGCCTGGATTCCCTCATTAGCGGGAGCTGGCACAGATACGCAGTATTTT. Translation: CAWIPSLAGAGTDTQYF.

V gene TRBV9 combines with J gene TRBJ1-4; possible D gene TRBD1, 5 bases. The CDR3 runs to 17 residues. The germline V and J ends were trimmed by 0 bases and 0 bases, with 12 bases remaining between them. From germline, CDR1 is SGDLS and CDR2 YYNGEE. The CDR3, as DNA: TGTGCCAGCAGCGTAGAGGGGCAGCCTGCAACTAATGAAAAACTGTTTTTT. Translation: CASSVEGQPATNEKLFF.

The table lists this clonotype with a few counts. The chain couples TRBV10-3 to TRBJ2-7; 8 bases are a match to TRBD1. Germline CDR1 is ENHRY and CDR2 is SYGVKD. CDR3 length: 16 amino acids. V shed 3 bases, J shed 0 bases, and the junction held 7 bases outside the gene matches. CDR3 nucleotide sequence: TGTGCCATCAGTGATTTGGACAGGGACCACTCCTACGAGCAGTACTTC. The encoded protein is CAISDLDRDHSYEQYF.

The chain couples TRBV28 to TRBJ1-1; D is undetermined. The V and J ends lost 2 bases and 4 bases respectively, with 14 bases between them. CDR3 length: 15 amino acids. From germline, CDR1 is MDHEN and CDR2 SYDVKM. The CDR3 is CASSLASVGITEAFF. The CDR3 DNA sequence: TGTGCCAGCAGTTTAGCCTCCGTGGGAATCACTGAAGCTTTCTTT.

The CDR3 DNA follows: TGTGCCAGCAGCTTAGGAACAGGGCGGGAGACCCAGTACTTC. Residues: CASSLGTGRETQYF. The V and J genes are TRBV7-9 and TRBJ2-5; weak D call: TRBD1 (6 bases). This CDR3 has 14 amino acids. The germline V gene has CDR1 SEHNR and CDR2 FQNEAQ (reference sequence). V was clipped by 1 base and J by 5 bases, with 11 bases between them.

The chain has TRBV11-2 and TRBJ2-3; the D gene could be TRBD1 or TRBD2 (5 bases each). Germline-derived CDR1 and CDR2 are SGHAT and FQNNGV. The CDR3 consists of 13 residues. The V end lost 6 bases, the J end lost 4 bases, and 11 bases lay between the germline ends. Here the CDR3 DNA reads TGTGCCAGCAGTAACGGGGACGCAGATACGCAGTATTTT. Its translation: CASSNGDADTQYF.

This clonotype was seen a handful of times. The gene calls are TRBV4-1 and TRBJ2-3; no definite D call. CDR3 length: 14 amino acids. Germline V CDR1 and CDR2: MGHRA, YSYEKL. V gave up 2 bases and J gave up 3 bases, with 9 bases separating them. CDR3 region: CASSQRFRTDTQYF. The CDR3 bases are TGCGCCAGCAGCCAACGATTTCGGACAGATACGCAGTATTTT.

A few counts support this clonotype. The J gene is TRBJ1-6, the V gene TRBV5-5; unclear D gene. CDR1 SGHKS and CDR2 YYEKEE come from the germline V gene (reference sequence). The CDR3 contains 14 residues. V was pared by 4 bases and J by 8 bases, with 13 bases between. CDR3 sequence (DNA): TGTGCCAGCAGCCCAGACTGGAGGTATTCACCCCTCCACTTT. As protein: CASSPDWRYSPLHF.

A single count supports this clonotype. The chain couples TRBV21-1 to TRBJ2-1; TRBD1 is the table's D call and was not checked against the DNA. TRBV21-1 is classified as a pseudogene. The CDR3 is 15 residues long. The CDR3 reads CASTIPGPRDNEQFF. The DNA of the CDR3 is TGTGCCAGCACCATCCCGGGACCCCGGGACAATGAGCAGTTCTTC.

On this clonotype: An end of the junction does not agree with germline; a read error may underlie this. V gene TRBV7-9 combines with J gene TRBJ1-1; 11 nucleotides agree with TRBD1. CDR1 is SEHNR and CDR2 is FQNEAQ in the germline V gene (reference sequence). The CDR3 sequence is 21 residues long. The CDR3 DNA reads as TGTGCCAGCAGCTTAGGTTTGGGACAGGGGGGACATCTCGGGCGGAACGCTGAAGCTTTCTTT. Translating it yields CASSLGLGQGGHLGRNAEAFF. Full variable domain (remainder filled in from reference TRBV7-9 and TRBJ1-1): DTGVSQNPRHKITKRGQNVTFRCDPISEHNRLYWYRQTLGQGPEFLTYFQNEAQLEKSRLLSDRFSAERPKGSFSTLEIQRTEQGDSAMYLCASSLGLGQGGHLGRNAEAFFGQGTRLTVV.

CDR3 loop: CSAGQGVHNEQFF. The CDR3 bases are TGCAGCGCTGGGCAGGGTGTCCACAATGAGCAGTTCTTC. The chain joins TRBV29-1 to TRBJ2-1, with D maybe TRBD1 (5 bases). CDR1 SQVTM and CDR2 ANQGSEA come from the germline V gene. V lost 7 bases and J 5 bases, leaving 15 bases between the germline ends. The CDR3 contains 13 residues.

This rearrangement joins TRBV28 to TRBJ1-1; TRBD1 aligns across 9 bases. The germline V gene encodes CDR1 MDHEN and CDR2 SYDVKM. The V gene end was trimmed by 7 bases and the J gene end by 3 bases; junction bases not matched to a gene: 6. This CDR3 has 14 residues. The CDR3 protein is CASITGGMDTEAFF. CDR3 in DNA: TGTGCCAGCATAACAGGGGGCATGGACACTGAAGCTTTCTTT. Variable domain in full (rest from reference TRBV28 and TRBJ1-1): DVKVTQSSRYLVKRTGEKVFLECVQDMDHENMFWYRQDPGLGLRLIYFSYDVKMKEKGDIPEGYSVSREKKERFSLILESASTNQTSMYLCASITGGMDTEAFFGQGTRLTVV.

V gene TRBV7-9 combines with J gene TRBJ1-1, with 7 bases identical to TRBD1. Germline CDR1 and CDR2: SEHNR and FQNEAQ (reference sequence). The CDR3 consists of 14 residues. The ends lost 4 bases at V and 3 bases at J; junction bases unmatched: 5. CDR3 in amino acids: CASSSPQGDTEAFF. The CDR3 nucleotides are TGTGCCAGCAGCTCCCCCCAGGGGGACACTGAAGCTTTCTTT. Drawing the rest from reference TRBV7-9 and TRBJ1-1, the complete variable domain is DTGVSQNPRHKITKRGQNVTFRCDPISEHNRLYWYRQTLGQGPEFLTYFQNEAQLEKSRLLSDRFSAERPKGSFSTLEIQRTEQGDSAMYLCASSSPQGDTEAFFGQGTRLTVV.

This clonotype appeared a few times. DNA for the CDR3: TGCAGTGCTAGAGATTCCCTACTAGCGGGGGGGGGCAATGAGCAGTTCTTC. This encodes CSARDSLLAGGGNEQFF. V and J are TRBV20-1 and TRBJ2-1; 13 bases are shared with TRBD2. J was trimmed by 6 bases and V by 0 bases; bases with no gene match: 8. The CDR3 is 17 amino acids. CDR1 DFQATT and CDR2 SNEGSKA come from the germline V gene (reference sequence).